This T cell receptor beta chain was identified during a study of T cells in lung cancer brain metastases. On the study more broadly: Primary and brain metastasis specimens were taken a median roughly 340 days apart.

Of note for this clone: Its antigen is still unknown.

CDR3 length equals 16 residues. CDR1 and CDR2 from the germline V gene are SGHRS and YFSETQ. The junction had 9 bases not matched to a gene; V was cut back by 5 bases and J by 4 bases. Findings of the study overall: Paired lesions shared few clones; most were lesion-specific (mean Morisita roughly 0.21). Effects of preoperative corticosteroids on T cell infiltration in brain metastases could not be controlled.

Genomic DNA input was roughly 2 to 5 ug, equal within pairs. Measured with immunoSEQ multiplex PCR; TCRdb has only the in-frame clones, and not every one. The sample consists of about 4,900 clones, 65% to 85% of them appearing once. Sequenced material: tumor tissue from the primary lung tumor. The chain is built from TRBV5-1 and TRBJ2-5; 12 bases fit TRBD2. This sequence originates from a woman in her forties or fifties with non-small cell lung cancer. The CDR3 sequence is CASSHRLAGVSETQYF. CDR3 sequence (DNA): TGCGCCAGCAGTCACAGACTAGCGGGGGTGTCAGAGACCCAGTACTTC.